This T cell receptor beta chain was obtained from a study of CD8 T cells in Susac syndrome (dated by TCRdb to the late 2010s). Study-wide context: Repertoire sequencing was used to test whether CD8+ T cell activation and differentiation in Susac syndrome was antigen driven. The paper's findings and limits, for the study overall: The study acknowledged that relatively few individuals were included in the TCR sequencing and HLA analysis.

On this clonotype: No antigen is known for it. Within one base of it there is no much larger clone, and no base qualities were kept.

High-throughput TCR beta sequencing profiled peripheral blood CD8+ and CD4+ T cells from healthy donors, Susac syndrome patients and multiple sclerosis patients. Healthy donors were age- and sex-matched controls. Bulk CD8+ and CD4+ T cells were purified by magnetic negative isolation, while CD8+ TEMRA cells were enriched using FACS. Blood was collected in EDTA tubes and processed within 24 hours, with PBMCs isolated through density gradient centrifugation. PBMCs intended for TCR sequencing were cryopreserved in liquid nitrogen and were subsequently thawed in a 37 degrees C water bath. The sorted or isolated CD4+, CD8+ and CD8+ TEMRA cells reached a purity of at least 90%. RNA was extracted using the RNeasy kit, and roughly 0.5 to 1 ug of the RNA was reverse transcribed with random hexamers. The immunoSEQ multiplex PCR assay, covering 54 Vbeta and 13 Jbeta segments, was used to amplify TCR beta CDR3 regions. Bias from PCR amplification was corrected by using a synthetic template baseline for primer optimization and for computational correction. Processing in the source paper ran as follows. Reads were annotated to V, D and J genes according to IMGT and were analyzed with immunoSEQ Analyzer, with only productive sequences retained. Clonality was calculated as one minus the Shannon entropy normalized by log2 of the number of productive unique sequences. Public and private clones were assessed among the 100 most prevalent clones of each patient and control. A clone was defined as Susac-specific if it was absent from the healthy and MS cohorts, from around 960 published viral clones and from other ImmuneACCESS disease sequences. TCRdb cleaned the public reads at Q25 with fastp, built clones with MiXCR and kept in-frame beta chains. For every CDR3 protein sequence, its rows merge into one entry that carries the most common genes and DNA. The V and J calls were determined by TCRdb, not by the authors. This sample comprises around 190,000 distinct CDR3 sequences, approximately 94% of them detected only once. 0.1% of the sample lies in the top ten.

Material for sequencing was CD4+ T cells from PBMCs. This TCR came from a human donor in good health.

The DNA sequence reads TGTGCCAGCAGTTTACTCTCAGGCCTCGGGGAGCAGTTCTTC. It codes for CASSLLSGLGEQFF. The rearranged segments are TRBV28 and TRBJ2-1, with the D gene not confidently named. Based on the germline V gene, the CDR1 and CDR2 sequences are MDHEN and SYDVKM. V was cut back by 2 bases and J by 10 bases, leaving a gap of 15 bases between them. From the cysteine through the phenylalanine, the CDR3 covers 14 amino acids. The kept DNA is CDR3 alone, 42 bases in frame from the first base.